This TCR beta chain was sequenced during a study of T cells in Graves' hyperthyroidism and ophthalmopathy. Study-level findings and limits: The model forecast ophthalmopathy, anticipating it by a median 6.5 months before onset.

Germline values: CDR1 SGHAT, CDR2 FQNNGV. CDR3 size: 15 residues. The trim removed 2 bases at V and 1 base at J, leaving 5 bases unmatched. RNA transcripts served as the template for amplifying TCR beta CDR3 regions. When the TCR CDR3 underwent first-round RT-PCR, the HTBI primer set was used. TCRdb redid the calling of the multiplex PCR reads with MiXCR, one entry per CDR3 protein. The data show a few hundred thousand distinct CDR3 sequences, roughly 15% seen once. This clonotype was counted at least ten times. The antigen is not known. This receptor was taken from a woman aged 40 to 55 with Graves' ophthalmopathy. The sequencing input was blood. The gene calls are TRBV11-2 and TRBJ2-7; TRBD1 matches at 7 bases. The CDR3 reads CASSLLRQGSYEQYF. The CDR3 region has the DNA TGTGCCAGCAGCTTATTAAGACAGGGATCCTACGAGCAGTACTTC.